This T cell receptor beta chain was recorded in a study of shared clonotypes between healthy human individuals. Findings and limits, study-wide: With several donors compared, around 5% of naive CD4 clonotypes were shared.

Each subset's genomic DNA was shared equally among a number of immunoSEQ plates. Only in-frame clones appear in the TCRdb table, and some are missing; sequencing was by immunoSEQ multiplex PCR. The table lists under 300,000 clones, approximately 70% of them singletons. Germline V gives CDR1 LNHDA, CDR2 SQIVND (reference sequence). The CDR3 is made up of 14 amino acids. The J segment lost 4 bases and the V segment lost 5 bases, leaving 7 bases of the junction unmatched. Concerning this clone: Its antigen is as yet unknown.

The chain has TRBV19 and TRBJ2-7; 8 bases are shared with TRBD1. Sequenced input: memory CD4+ T cells sorted from blood. Sample subset: CD45RA-negative fraction. The origin of this receptor is a man aged 30 to 45 in good health. CDR3 nucleotide sequence: TGTGCCAGTAGTCTGACAGGGGTAAAGTACGAGCAGTACTTC. It yields the protein CASSLTGVKYEQYF.